Shown below are 16 T cell receptor beta chains from a single sample sequenced in a study of post-analysis software for immune sequencing data. No cognate antigen is known for these TCRs. The TCR beta cDNA libraries carried unique molecular identifiers. TCRdb reanalysed the PCR reads using MiXCR and keeps one entry per CDR3 protein. There are 400,000 to 500,000 distinct CDR3 sequences in the sample; more than 30% occur only once, and approximately 7.6% lies in the top ten. Findings and caveats of the study: A handful of TRBV segments were more frequent in patients than controls; TRBV5-6, TRBV5-1 and TRBV20-1 belonged to this group.

Sequencing was performed on blood. Receptors originate from a girl under 10 years old with multiple sclerosis.

The rearrangement links TRBV18 to TRBJ1-5, with a weak D call TRBD1 (5 bases). From germline, CDR1 is KGHSH and CDR2 LQKENI. Between the trimmed V and J ends, which lost 3 bases and 5 bases, there was a span of 11 bases. The CDR3 covers 14 residues. The CDR3 region is CASSPGASDQPQHF. CDR3 coding DNA: TGTGCCAGCTCACCCGGGGCATCAGATCAGCCCCAGCATTTT.

This clonotype was recorded a few times. The rearrangement links TRBV20-1 to TRBJ2-3; the D is unclear. Germline CDR1 is DFQATT and CDR2 is SNEGSKA (reference sequence). Trimming took 0 bases from V and 2 from J, leaving 12 bases between them. This CDR3 comprises 15 residues. The CDR3 DNA reads TGCAGTGCTAGAGAGCACAGTGAAGCCACAGATACGCAGTATTTT. This codes for CSAREHSEATDTQYF.

This clonotype was picked up a small number of times. J is TRBJ2-7 and V is TRBV12-3 or TRBV12-4; 7 bases line up with TRBD1. The junction had 7 bases not matched to a gene; V was cut back by 3 bases and J by 2 bases. This CDR3 is built from 15 residues. The CDR3 loop reads CASSLEGGAPYEQYF. The CDR3 DNA follows: TGTGCCAGCAGTTTGGAAGGGGGCGCCCCCTACGAGCAGTACTTC.

As DNA, the CDR3 is TGTGCCAGCAGTTACTCGACGCGTCTGGGGGAAAAACTGTTTTTT. It specifies CASSYSTRLGEKLFF. This chain uses TRBV6-2 or TRBV6-3 with TRBJ1-4; D call uncertain. V was pared by 0 bases and J by 8 bases, with 13 bases between. The CDR3 runs 15 residues. Germline CDR1 is MNHEY and CDR2 is SVGEGT.

J is TRBJ2-5 and V is TRBV7-2; 7 nucleotides align to TRBD1. This CDR3 contains 16 residues. With V trimmed by 4 bases and J by 5 bases, 13 bases remained unmatched. Germline V gives CDR1 SGHTA, CDR2 FQGNSA. The DNA of the CDR3 is TGTGCCAGCAGCTACCCTAGGACAGGCCTCTTTGAGACCCAGTACTTC. This translates into CASSYPRTGLFETQYF.

This chain joins TRBV10-3 and TRBJ1-1; 9 bases are a match to TRBD1. The V segment lost 6 bases and the J segment 4 bases; nucleotides outside the gene matches: 3. This CDR3 comprises 13 residues. Looked up from germline, CDR1 is ENHRY and CDR2 is SYGVKD. The CDR3 nucleotides are TGTGCCATCAGGGGACAGGGTGGCACTGAAGCTTTCTTT. It encodes CAIRGQGGTEAFF.

The V gene is TRBV11-2, the J gene TRBJ2-5; 8 nucleotides agree with TRBD2. After removal of 5 bases from V and 4 bases from J, the junction contained 12 bases not matched to a gene. The CDR3 loop spans 16 amino acids. Germline-derived CDR1 and CDR2 are SGHAT and FQNNGV. CDR3 region: CASSPVGGANAETQYF. The DNA of the CDR3 is TGTGCCAGCAGCCCGGTCGGGGGGGCAAATGCAGAGACCCAGTACTTC.

The chain recombines TRBV12-5 with TRBJ2-1; 7 bases align to TRBD2. CDR3 length equals 18 residues. Germline V gives CDR1 LGHNT, CDR2 FRNRAP. J gave up 1 base and V 3 bases, and 12 bases lay outside the gene matches. This CDR3 reads CASGLFSGLRESYNEQFF. CDR3 DNA sequence: TGTGCTAGTGGTTTATTTAGCGGGCTTAGGGAATCCTACAATGAGCAGTTCTTC. Using reference TRBV12-5 and TRBJ2-1 for the parts outside the CDR3, the full variable domain is DARVTQTPRHKVTEMGQEVTMRCQPILGHNTVFWYRQTMMQGLELLAYFRNRAPLDDSGMPKDRFSAEMPDATLATLKIQPSEPRDSAVYFCASGLFSGLRESYNEQFFGPGTRLTVL.

V usage is TRBV12-3 or TRBV12-4 and J usage is TRBJ2-7, with 15 bases matching TRBD2. The length of the CDR3 is 16 residues. V was pared by 6 bases and J by 3 bases, with 6 bases of the junction left unmatched. CDR3 residues: CASRGTSGRLGYEQYF. Here the CDR3 DNA reads TGTGCCAGCAGGGGGACTAGCGGGAGGTTGGGCTACGAGCAGTACTTC.

This clonotype was seen a few times. The J gene is TRBJ2-1, the V gene TRBV7-6; D gene unclear. CDR3 length equals 13 residues. Germline V gene lookup returns CDR1 SGHVS and CDR2 FNYEAQ. Trimming pared 5 bases from V and 5 bases from J, leaving 10 bases between. The CDR3, as DNA: TGTGCCAGCAGCAAGGTGGGAAACAATGAGCAGTTCTTC. Protein: CASSKVGNNEQFF.

A note on this clonotype: Germline is not matched at one junction end, which may reflect a read error. In DNA, the CDR3 is TGTGCCGGCAGCTCCCTAGCGGGGGGCTACAATGAGCAGTTCTTC. Residues: CAGSSLAGGYNEQFF. The chain links TRBV5-5 to TRBJ2-1; 11 nucleotides align to TRBD2. Germline loops: CDR1 SGHKS, CDR2 YYEKEE (reference sequence). The CDR3 has 15 residues.

In its sample, this clonotype was seen a few times. The chain recombines TRBV20-1 with TRBJ2-3; 9 nucleotides line up with TRBD2. V lost 1 base, J lost 4 bases, and 6 bases stayed unmatched. This CDR3 region has 15 residues. The V gene's germline CDR1 is DFQATT and CDR2 SNEGSKA (reference sequence). CDR3 in amino acids: CSARVPSGVPDTQYF. The CDR3 DNA sequence: TGCAGTGCTAGAGTTCCTAGCGGGGTCCCAGATACGCAGTATTTT.

The chain combines TRBV3-1 with TRBJ2-7; tentative D call: TRBD2 (5 bases). Germline values: CDR1 LGHDT, CDR2 YNNKEL (reference sequence). The CDR3 has 13 amino acids. V was clipped by 2 bases and J by 4 bases, with 9 bases between them. This chain's CDR3 is CASSQQRLYEQYF. Here the CDR3 DNA reads TGTGCCAGCAGCCAACAGAGACTATACGAGCAGTACTTC.

This clonotype was recorded a few times. This CDR3 is CASSYPLAASYNEQFF. CDR3 sequence (DNA): TGTGCCAGCAGTTACCCCCTAGCGGCTTCCTACAATGAGCAGTTCTTC. J is TRBJ2-1 and V is TRBV6-6, with 7 bases lining up with TRBD2. V lost 2 bases and J lost 1; bases outside the gene matches: 5. This CDR3 region has 16 residues. The germline gives CDR1 MNHNY, CDR2 SVGAGI (reference sequence).

This clonotype was observed a handful of times. The CDR3 sequence is CSAAGRGQGNTIYF. The CDR3 DNA reads TGCAGTGCGGCAGGCAGGGGGCAAGGAAACACCATATATTTT. This sequence joins TRBV20-1 and TRBJ1-3; TRBD1 agrees at 8 bases. V dropped 6 bases and J dropped 4; count of bases not matched to a gene: 8. The CDR3 is made up of 14 amino acids. Germline V gene data show CDR1 as DFQATT and CDR2 as SNEGSKA (reference sequence).

This clonotype was seen once. This chain joins TRBV20-1 and TRBJ2-1; 9 bases fit TRBD2. CDR1 is DFQATT and CDR2 is SNEGSKA in the germline V gene (reference sequence). The CDR3 consists of 17 residues. The J segment lost 0 bases and the V segment lost 0 bases, leaving 6 bases of the junction unmatched. CDR3 sequence (DNA): TGCAGTGCTAGAGAACTAGCGGGCCGAAGCTCCTACAATGAGCAGTTCTTC. This gives the protein CSARELAGRSSYNEQFF.